The present T cell receptor (beta chain) was sequenced within a study of blood T cell repertoires in COVID-19. This CDR3 spans 13 amino acids. V gave up 3 bases and J gave up 4 bases, with 9 bases separating them. Germline lookup yields CDR1 PRHDT and CDR2 FYEKMQ (reference sequence). Donors in Cohort 3 who had recovered were those with two negative PCRs, healthcare professional clearance, or resolution of their symptoms. In the source study's methods: Amplifying reference gene primers gave estimates of nucleated cell counts. Only in-frame clones appear in the TCRdb table, and some are missing; sequencing was by immunoSEQ multiplex PCR. V, J and clone size are taken as reported in that table, and D and trimming were inferred from the DNA itself. Among some 150,000 clones, 75% to 80% were seen once, and the ten largest hold less than 3%.

The genes are TRBV13 and TRBJ1-2; possibly TRBD1 for D (5 bases). Sequencing input: PBMCs or T cells enriched from blood (not recorded which). The receptor was derived from a woman aged 50 to 60 who had recovered from COVID-19. CDR3 amino acids: CASSLTATYGYTF. The CDR3 DNA reads TGTGCCAGCAGCTTGACAGCTACCTATGGCTACACCTTC.